What follows are 15 T cell receptor beta chains derived from one specimen sequenced in a study of blood T cell repertoires in COVID-19. Profiling relied on immunoSEQ multiplex PCR, and the TCRdb table lists in-frame clones only, not all of them. The sample lists about 240,000 clones; 82% were seen once. Sequencing input: peripheral blood. The receptors shown here come from a woman aged 18-30 years with acute or convalescent COVID-19.

This clone has only one observation. The chain employs TRBV27 and TRBJ2-7; 8 nucleotides match TRBD2. In germline, CDR1 is MNHEY, CDR2 SMNVEV (reference sequence). Trimming cost V 3 bases and J 4 bases; bases outside gene matches: 5. This CDR3 has 14 residues. The CDR3 spells CASSFGGGEYEQYF. The CDR3 nucleotides read TGTGCCAGCAGTTTCGGGGGGGGAGAATACGAGCAGTACTTC.

J is TRBJ2-1 and V is TRBV5-8, with TRBD2 as a possible D gene (5 bases). V was pared by 2 bases and J by 12 bases, with 15 bases between. The CDR3 sequence is 13 residues long. Germline V lookup: CDR1 SGHTS, CDR2 YDEGEE. Here the CDR3 DNA reads TGTGCCAGCAGCTTCTCCGTGGGGAGAGGGCAGTTCTTC. Its translation: CASSFSVGRGQFF. Variable domain in full (rest from reference TRBV5-8 and TRBJ2-1): EAGVTQSPTHLIKTRGQQATLRCSPISGHTSVYWYQQALGLGLQFLLWYDEGEERNRGNFPPRFSGRQFPNYSSELNVNALELEDSALYLCASSFSVGRGQFFGPGTRLTVL.

The chain carries TRBV18 and TRBJ1-4, with D hard to call. Germline V CDR1 and CDR2: KGHSH, LQKENI. V lost 1 base and J 8 bases, leaving 11 bases between the germline ends. The CDR3 has 14 amino acids. The CDR3 nucleotides read TGTGCCAGCTCACCACAACCGATTGGCGAAAAACTGTTTTTT. Its translation: CASSPQPIGEKLFF. Full variable domain (remainder filled in from reference TRBV18 and TRBJ1-4): NAGVMQNPRHLVRRRGQEARLRCSPMKGHSHVYWYRQLPEEGLKFMVYLQKENIIDESGMPKERFSAEFPKEGPSILRIQQVVRGDSAAYFCASSPQPIGEKLFFGSGTQLSVL.

This clone appeared a single time. V usage is TRBV19 and J usage is TRBJ2-5; TRBD1 matches 7 bases. Germline V gene sequence: CDR1 LNHDA, CDR2 SQIVND (reference sequence). The CDR3 extends over 15 amino acids. V trimming: 7 bases; J trimming: 4 bases; junction bases outside the gene matches: 12. The CDR3 sequence is CASTWRRGSGETQYF. The CDR3 DNA sequence: TGTGCCAGTACCTGGCGCAGGGGGAGTGGAGAGACCCAGTACTTC.

This clone was counted a single time. The chain couples TRBV5-6 to TRBJ1-1; the D gene is possibly TRBD1 (5 bases). From germline, CDR1 is SGHDT and CDR2 YYEEEE. The CDR3 is 14 amino acids. Trimming took off 4 bases at V and 10 bases at J, with 20 bases between the two ends. In nucleotides, the CDR3 is TGTGCCAGCAGCGGGCCCGGGACTCAGCTGAGAGCTTTCTTT. It specifies CASSGPGTQLRAFF.

This sequence joins TRBV4-3 and TRBJ2-2; 14 nucleotides match TRBD2. Germline CDR1 and CDR2: LGHNA and YSLEER. The CDR3 length is 18 residues. The ends lost 0 bases at V and 6 bases at J; junction bases unmatched: 6. CDR3 in amino acids: CASSQETGLAGVSGELFF. The DNA of the CDR3 is TGCGCCAGCAGCCAAGAAACGGGACTAGCGGGAGTTTCCGGGGAGCTGTTTTTT.

The genes are TRBV18 and TRBJ2-1; 7 nucleotides match TRBD2. Germline V gives CDR1 KGHSH, CDR2 LQKENI. The CDR3 is made up of 16 amino acids. V trimming: 1 base; J trimming: 0 bases; junction bases outside the gene matches: 3. The CDR3 loop reads CASSPLGGSSYNEQFF. CDR3 DNA: TGTGCCAGCTCACCACTGGGCGGGAGCTCCTACAATGAGCAGTTCTTC.

This clone was picked up one time. The chain employs TRBV29-1 and TRBJ2-1, with 7 bases lining up with TRBD2. CDR1 is SQVTM, CDR2 ANQGSEA, per germline. The CDR3 is made up of 14 amino acids. V lost 4 bases to trimming and J lost 2 bases; unmatched junction nucleotides: 5. CDR3 in DNA: TGCAGCGTTGGGGAGGGGATCACCTACAATGAGCAGTTCTTC. Its translation is CSVGEGITYNEQFF.

The chain joins TRBV21-1 to TRBJ2-7; TRBD2 is taken as the D call from the table, unchecked against the DNA. TRBV21-1 is a recognized pseudogene. This CDR3 has 18 amino acids. For the CDR3, the DNA is TGTGCCAGCAGCAAAGAACCCGTAAGGAGCGGACTTTCCTACGAGCAGTACTTC. It codes for CASSKEPVRSGLSYEQYF.

The chain couples TRBV27 to TRBJ1-2, with D uncertain. V dropped 0 bases and J dropped 0 bases, with 14 bases sitting between them. Germline V gives CDR1 MNHEY, CDR2 SMNVEV (reference sequence). The length of the CDR3 is 17 residues. CDR3 sequence (DNA): TGTGCCAGCAGTTTATCGACGCGCGGCGGAGCTAACTATGGCTACACCTTC. Translating it yields CASSLSTRGGANYGYTF.

This clone was observed a few times. The J gene is TRBJ2-1, the V gene TRBV27; TRBD2 matches at 16 bases. The germline gives CDR1 MNHEY, CDR2 SMNVEV (reference sequence). The CDR3 loop spans 16 amino acids. V shed 5 bases, J shed 10 bases, and the junction held 8 bases outside the gene matches. The CDR3 is CASSPGTSGRVREQFF. As DNA, the CDR3 is TGTGCCAGCAGTCCCGGGACTAGCGGGAGGGTAAGGGAGCAGTTCTTC.

The chain has TRBV7-9 and TRBJ2-7; TRBD1 aligns across 9 bases. The CDR3 sequence is 17 residues long. CDR1 and CDR2 from the germline V gene are SEHNR and FQNEAQ (reference sequence). V lost 1 base, J lost 3 bases, and 10 bases stayed unmatched. The CDR3 sequence: CASSLGNRDRDSYEQYF. CDR3 bases: TGTGCCAGCAGCTTAGGCAATCGGGACAGGGACAGCTACGAGCAGTACTTC.

The J gene is TRBJ1-2, the V gene TRBV6-5; 8 bases are a match to TRBD1. In germline, CDR1 is MNHEY, CDR2 SVGAGI. This CDR3 has 13 residues. V dropped 7 bases and J dropped 6; count of bases not matched to a gene: 7. The CDR3 is CASTRQGNHGYTF. Here the CDR3 DNA reads TGTGCCAGCACCAGACAGGGGAACCATGGCTACACCTTC.

This clone has a single count. The chain employs TRBV5-6 and TRBJ2-7; TRBD1 matches at 9 bases. Germline V lookup: CDR1 SGHDT, CDR2 YYEEEE. This CDR3 is 15 amino acids long. J lost 0 bases, V lost 4 bases, and 5 bases had no gene match. The CDR3 here is CASSHLTGGSYEQYF. CDR3 DNA: TGTGCCAGCAGCCATCTGACAGGGGGCTCCTACGAGCAGTACTTC.

This chain connects TRBV7-9 to TRBJ2-7, with 12 bases matching TRBD2. Germline loops: CDR1 SEHNR, CDR2 FQNEAQ (reference sequence). Germline trimming cut 5 bases from V and 5 bases from J; bases unmatched to any gene: 7. The length of the CDR3 is 15 residues. The CDR3 sequence: CASSDFTSGRHEQYF. CDR3 coding DNA: TGTGCCAGCAGCGACTTCACTAGCGGGAGGCACGAGCAGTACTTC. Together with reference TRBV7-9 and TRBJ2-7, the CDR3 gives the full variable domain: DTGVSQNPRHKITKRGQNVTFRCDPISEHNRLYWYRQTLGQGPEFLTYFQNEAQLEKSRLLSDRFSAERPKGSFSTLEIQRTEQGDSAMYLCASSDFTSGRHEQYFGPGTRLTVT.